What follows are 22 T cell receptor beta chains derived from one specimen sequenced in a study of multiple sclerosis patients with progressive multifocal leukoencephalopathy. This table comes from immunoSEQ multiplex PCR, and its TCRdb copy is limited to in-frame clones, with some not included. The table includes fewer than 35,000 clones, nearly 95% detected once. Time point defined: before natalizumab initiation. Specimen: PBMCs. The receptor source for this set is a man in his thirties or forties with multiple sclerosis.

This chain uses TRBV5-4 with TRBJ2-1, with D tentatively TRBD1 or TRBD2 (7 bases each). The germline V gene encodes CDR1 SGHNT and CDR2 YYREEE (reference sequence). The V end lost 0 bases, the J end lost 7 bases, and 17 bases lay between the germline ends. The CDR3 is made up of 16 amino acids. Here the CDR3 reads CASSLVGRGHRNEQFF. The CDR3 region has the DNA TGTGCCAGCAGCTTGGTGGGGAGGGGGCACCGGAATGAGCAGTTCTTC.

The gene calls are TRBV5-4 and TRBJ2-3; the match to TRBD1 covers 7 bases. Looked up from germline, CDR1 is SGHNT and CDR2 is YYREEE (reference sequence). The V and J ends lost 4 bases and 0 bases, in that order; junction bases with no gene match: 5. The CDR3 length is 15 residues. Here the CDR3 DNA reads TGTGCCAGCAGCCCCGGGACAGAAAGCACAGATACGCAGTATTTT. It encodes CASSPGTESTDTQYF. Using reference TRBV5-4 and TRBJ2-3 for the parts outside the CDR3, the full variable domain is ETGVTQSPTHLIKTRGQQVTLRCSSQSGHNTVSWYQQALGQGPQFIFQYYREEENGRGNFPPRFSGLQFPNYSSELNVNALELDDSALYLCASSPGTESTDTQYFGPGTRLTVL.

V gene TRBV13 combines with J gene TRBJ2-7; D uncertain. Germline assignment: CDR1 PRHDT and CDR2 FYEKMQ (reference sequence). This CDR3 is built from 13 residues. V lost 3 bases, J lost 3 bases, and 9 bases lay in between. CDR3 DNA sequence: TGTGCCAGCAGCTTTAGGGATCTCTACGAGCAGTACTTC. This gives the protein CASSFRDLYEQYF.

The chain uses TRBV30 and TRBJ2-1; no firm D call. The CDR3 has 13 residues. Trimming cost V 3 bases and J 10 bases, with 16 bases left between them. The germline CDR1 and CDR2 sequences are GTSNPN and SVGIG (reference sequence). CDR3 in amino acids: CAWSLSSLLEQFF. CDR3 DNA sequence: TGTGCCTGGAGCCTATCCTCATTATTGGAGCAGTTCTTC.

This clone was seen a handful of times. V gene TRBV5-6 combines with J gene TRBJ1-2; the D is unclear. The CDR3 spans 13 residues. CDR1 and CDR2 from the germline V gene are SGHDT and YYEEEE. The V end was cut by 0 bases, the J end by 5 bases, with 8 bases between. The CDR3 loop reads CASSLAGKYGYTF. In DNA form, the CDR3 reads TGTGCCAGCAGCTTGGCCGGGAAATATGGCTACACCTTC.

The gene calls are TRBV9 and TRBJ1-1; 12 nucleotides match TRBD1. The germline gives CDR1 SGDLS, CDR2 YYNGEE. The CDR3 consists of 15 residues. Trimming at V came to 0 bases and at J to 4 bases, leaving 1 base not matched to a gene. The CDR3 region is CASSVGDRGLTEAFF. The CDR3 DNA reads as TGTGCCAGCAGCGTAGGGGACAGGGGGCTCACTGAAGCTTTCTTT.

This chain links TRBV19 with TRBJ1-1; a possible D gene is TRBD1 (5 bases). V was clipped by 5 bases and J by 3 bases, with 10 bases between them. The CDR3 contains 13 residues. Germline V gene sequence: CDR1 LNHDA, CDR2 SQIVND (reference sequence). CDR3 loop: CASSSLGHTEAFF. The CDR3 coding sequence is TGTGCCAGTAGTTCCTTGGGACACACTGAAGCTTTCTTT.

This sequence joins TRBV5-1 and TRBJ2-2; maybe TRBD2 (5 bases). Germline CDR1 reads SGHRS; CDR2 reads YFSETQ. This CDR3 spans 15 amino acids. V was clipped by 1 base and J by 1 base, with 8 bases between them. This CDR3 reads CASSLNGKNTGELFF. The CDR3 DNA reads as TGCGCCAGCAGCTTGAACGGGAAGAACACCGGGGAGCTGTTTTTT.

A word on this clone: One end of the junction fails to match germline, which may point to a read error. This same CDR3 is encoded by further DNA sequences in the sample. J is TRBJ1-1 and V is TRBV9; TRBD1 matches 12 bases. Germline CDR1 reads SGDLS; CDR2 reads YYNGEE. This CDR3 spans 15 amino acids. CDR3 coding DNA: TGTGCCAGCAGCGTAAGGGACAGGGGGCCCACTGAAGCCTTCTTT. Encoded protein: CASSVRDRGPTEAFF.

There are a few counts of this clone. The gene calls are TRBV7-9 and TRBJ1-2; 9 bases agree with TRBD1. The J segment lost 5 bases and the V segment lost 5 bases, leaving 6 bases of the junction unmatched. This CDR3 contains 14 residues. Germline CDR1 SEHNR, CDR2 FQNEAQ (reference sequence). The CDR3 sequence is CASSRTGVGYGYTF. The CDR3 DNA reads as TGTGCCAGCAGCCGGACAGGGGTTGGGTATGGCTACACCTTC.

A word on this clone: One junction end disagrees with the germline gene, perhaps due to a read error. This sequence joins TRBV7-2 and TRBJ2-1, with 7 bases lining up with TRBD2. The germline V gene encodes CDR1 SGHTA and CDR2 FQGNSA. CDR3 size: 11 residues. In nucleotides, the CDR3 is TGTGCCAGCAGCTTAAGCGGGATGTGGATCTTC. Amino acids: CASSLSGMWIF.

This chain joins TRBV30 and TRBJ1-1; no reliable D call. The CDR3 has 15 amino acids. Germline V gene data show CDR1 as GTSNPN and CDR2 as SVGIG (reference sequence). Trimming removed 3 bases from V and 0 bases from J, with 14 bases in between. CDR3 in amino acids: CAWRSPGRMNTEAFF. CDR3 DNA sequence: TGTGCCTGGAGGTCCCCCGGGAGGATGAACACTGAAGCTTTCTTT.

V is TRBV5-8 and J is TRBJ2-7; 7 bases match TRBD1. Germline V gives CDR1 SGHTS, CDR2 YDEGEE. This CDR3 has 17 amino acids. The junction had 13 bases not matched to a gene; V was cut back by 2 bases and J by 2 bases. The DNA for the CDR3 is TGTGCCAGCAGCTTATTCTTGGCTTCGGGACAGACCTACGAGCAGTACTTC. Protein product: CASSLFLASGQTYEQYF.

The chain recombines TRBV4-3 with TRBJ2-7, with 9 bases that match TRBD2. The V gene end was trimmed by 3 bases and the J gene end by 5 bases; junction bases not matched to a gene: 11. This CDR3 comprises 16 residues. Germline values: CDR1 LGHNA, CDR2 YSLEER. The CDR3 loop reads CASSHASGLAPNEQYF. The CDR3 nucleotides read TGCGCCAGCAGCCACGCATCGGGACTAGCTCCTAACGAGCAGTACTTC.

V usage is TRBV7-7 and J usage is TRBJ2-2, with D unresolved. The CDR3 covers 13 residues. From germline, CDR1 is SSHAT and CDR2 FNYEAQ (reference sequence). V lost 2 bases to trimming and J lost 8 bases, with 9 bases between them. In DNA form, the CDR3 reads TGTGCCAGCAGCTTACTGCCCCAGGGGGAGCTGTTTTTT. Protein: CASSLLPQGELFF. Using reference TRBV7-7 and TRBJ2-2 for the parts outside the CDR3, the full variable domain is GAGVSQSPRYKVTKRGQDVTLRCDPISSHATLYWYQQALGQGPEFLTYFNYEAQPDKSGLPSDRFSAERPEGSISTLTIQRTEQRDSAMYRCASSLLPQGELFFGEGSRLTVL.

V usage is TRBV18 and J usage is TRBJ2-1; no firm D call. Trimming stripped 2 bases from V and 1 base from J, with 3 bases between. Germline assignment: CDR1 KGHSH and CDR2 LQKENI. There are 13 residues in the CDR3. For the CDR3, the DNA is TGTGCCAGCTCACCAAAGTCCTACAATGAGCAGTTCTTC. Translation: CASSPKSYNEQFF.

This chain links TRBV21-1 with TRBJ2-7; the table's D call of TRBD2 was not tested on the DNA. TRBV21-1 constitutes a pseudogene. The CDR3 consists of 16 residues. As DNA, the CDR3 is TGTGCCAGCAGCACCCAGACTAGCGGGAGCTCCTACGAGCAGTACGTC. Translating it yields CASSTQTSGSSYEQYV.

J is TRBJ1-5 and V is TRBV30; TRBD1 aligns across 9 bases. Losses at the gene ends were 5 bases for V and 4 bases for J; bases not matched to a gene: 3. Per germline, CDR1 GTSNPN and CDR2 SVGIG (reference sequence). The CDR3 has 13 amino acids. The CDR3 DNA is TGTGCCTGGGCGGGGACAGGGAATCAGCCCCAGCATTTT. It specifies CAWAGTGNQPQHF.

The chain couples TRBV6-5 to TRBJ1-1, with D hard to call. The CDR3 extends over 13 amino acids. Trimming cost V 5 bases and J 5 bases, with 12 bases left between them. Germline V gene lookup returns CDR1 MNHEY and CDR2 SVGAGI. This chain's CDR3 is CASSDNGRTEAFF. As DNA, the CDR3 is TGTGCCAGCAGTGATAACGGGAGGACTGAAGCTTTCTTT.

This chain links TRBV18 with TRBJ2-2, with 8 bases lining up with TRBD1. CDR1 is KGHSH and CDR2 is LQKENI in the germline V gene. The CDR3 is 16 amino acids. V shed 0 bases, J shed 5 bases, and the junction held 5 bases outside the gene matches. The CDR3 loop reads CASSPPTGVKTGELFF. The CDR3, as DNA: TGTGCCAGCTCACCACCGACAGGGGTAAAGACCGGGGAGCTGTTTTTT.

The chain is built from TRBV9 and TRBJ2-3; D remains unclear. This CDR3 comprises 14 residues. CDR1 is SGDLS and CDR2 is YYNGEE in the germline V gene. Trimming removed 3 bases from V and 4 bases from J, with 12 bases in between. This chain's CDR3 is CASSATRRADTQYF. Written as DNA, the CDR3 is TGTGCCAGCAGCGCAACCCGTAGGGCAGATACGCAGTATTTT.

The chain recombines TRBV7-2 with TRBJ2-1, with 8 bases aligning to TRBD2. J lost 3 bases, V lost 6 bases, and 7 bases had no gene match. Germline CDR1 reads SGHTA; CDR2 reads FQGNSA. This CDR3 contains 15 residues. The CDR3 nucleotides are TGTGCCAGCAGTCAGAGCGGGAGCTTCTACAATGAGCAGTTCTTC. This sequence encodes CASSQSGSFYNEQFF.